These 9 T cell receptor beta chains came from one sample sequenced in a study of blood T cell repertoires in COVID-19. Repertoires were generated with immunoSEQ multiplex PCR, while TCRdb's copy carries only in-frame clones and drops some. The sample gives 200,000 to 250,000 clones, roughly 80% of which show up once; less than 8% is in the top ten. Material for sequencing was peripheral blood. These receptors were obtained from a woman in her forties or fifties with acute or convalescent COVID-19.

The CDR3 sequence is CASSVGGTEAFF. The DNA for the CDR3 is TGCGCCAGCAGTGTGGGGGGAACTGAAGCTTTCTTT. This rearrangement joins TRBV10-2 to TRBJ1-1, with D possibly matching TRBD1 (5 bases). CDR1 WSHSY and CDR2 SAAADI come from the germline V gene. The V end was cut by 4 bases, the J end by 5 bases, with 8 bases between. This CDR3 comprises 12 residues.

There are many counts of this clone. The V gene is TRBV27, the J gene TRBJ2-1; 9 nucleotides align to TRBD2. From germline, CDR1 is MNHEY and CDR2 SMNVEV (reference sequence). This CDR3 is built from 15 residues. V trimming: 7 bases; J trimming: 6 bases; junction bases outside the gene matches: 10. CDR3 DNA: TGTGCCAGCAACCTAGCGGGGCCAGCCAGCAATGAGCAGTTCTTC. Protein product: CASNLAGPASNEQFF.

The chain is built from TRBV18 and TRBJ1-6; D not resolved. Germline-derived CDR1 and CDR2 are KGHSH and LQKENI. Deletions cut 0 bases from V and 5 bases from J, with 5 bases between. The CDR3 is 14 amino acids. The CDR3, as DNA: TGTGCCAGCTCACCACCTCAGGATAATTCACCCCTCCACTTT. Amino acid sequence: CASSPPQDNSPLHF. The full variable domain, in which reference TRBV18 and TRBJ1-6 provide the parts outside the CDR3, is NAGVMQNPRHLVRRRGQEARLRCSPMKGHSHVYWYRQLPEEGLKFMVYLQKENIIDESGMPKERFSAEFPKEGPSILRIQQVVRGDSAAYFCASSPPQDNSPLHFGNGTRLTVT.

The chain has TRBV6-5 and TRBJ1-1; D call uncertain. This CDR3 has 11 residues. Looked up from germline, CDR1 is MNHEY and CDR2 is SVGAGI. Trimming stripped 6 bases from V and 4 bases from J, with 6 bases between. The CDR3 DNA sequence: TGTGCCAGCAGGAGGGCCACTGAAGCTTTCTTT. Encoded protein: CASRRATEAFF.

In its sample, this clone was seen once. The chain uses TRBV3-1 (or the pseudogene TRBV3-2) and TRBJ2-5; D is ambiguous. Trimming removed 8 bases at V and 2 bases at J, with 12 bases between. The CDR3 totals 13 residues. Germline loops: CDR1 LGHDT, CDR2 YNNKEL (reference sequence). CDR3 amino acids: CASGQFSQETQYF. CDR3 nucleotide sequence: TGTGCCAGCGGTCAGTTTTCACAAGAGACCCAGTACTTC.

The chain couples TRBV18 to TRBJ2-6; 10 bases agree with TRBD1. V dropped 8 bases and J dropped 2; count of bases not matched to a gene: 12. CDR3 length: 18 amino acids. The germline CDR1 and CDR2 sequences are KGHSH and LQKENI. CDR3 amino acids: CASRRTGGYVAGANVLTF. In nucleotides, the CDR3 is TGTGCCAGCAGAAGGACAGGGGGTTACGTAGCTGGGGCCAACGTCCTGACTTTC.

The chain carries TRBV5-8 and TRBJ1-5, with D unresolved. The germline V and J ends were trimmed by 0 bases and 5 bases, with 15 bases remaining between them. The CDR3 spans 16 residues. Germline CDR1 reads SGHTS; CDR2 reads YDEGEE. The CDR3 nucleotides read TGTGCCAGCAGCTTGGAGGGAGGGCTTGAGGATCAGCCCCAGCATTTT. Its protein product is CASSLEGGLEDQPQHF.

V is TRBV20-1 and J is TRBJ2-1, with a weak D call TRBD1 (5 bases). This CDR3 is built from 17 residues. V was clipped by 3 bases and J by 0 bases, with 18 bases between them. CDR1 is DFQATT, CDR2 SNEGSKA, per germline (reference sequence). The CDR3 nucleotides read TGCAGTGCTAGTGACAGCAGACAGAGAAGCTCCTACAATGAGCAGTTCTTC. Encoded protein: CSASDSRQRSSYNEQFF.

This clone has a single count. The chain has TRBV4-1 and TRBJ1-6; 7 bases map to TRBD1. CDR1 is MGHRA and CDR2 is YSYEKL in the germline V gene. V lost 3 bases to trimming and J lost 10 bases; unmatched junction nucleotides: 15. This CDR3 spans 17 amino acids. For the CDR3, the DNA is TGCGCCAGCAGCCACCAACCGAAACAGGGGCGTGGGTCACCCCTCCACTTT. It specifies CASSHQPKQGRGSPLHF.